This T cell receptor beta chain was sequenced for a study of T cell changes during pregnancy in multiple sclerosis. V dropped 1 base and J dropped 2; count of bases not matched to a gene: 1. There are 15 residues in the CDR3. Looked up from germline, CDR1 is SGHVS and CDR2 is FNYEAQ. Sequencing was performed with immunoSEQ multiplex PCR; in TCRdb, only in-frame clones are kept and a portion is missing. This sample has 40,000 to 50,000 clones; 85% to 95% occur once, and the top ten carry about 7%. Here the sequenced sample was CD8+ T cells from peripheral blood mononuclear cells, taken in the third trimester of pregnancy. The receptor was derived from a female donor with multiple sclerosis, enrolled in a pregnancy study. The chain has TRBV7-6 and TRBJ2-1, with 8 bases fitting TRBD2. In nucleotides, the CDR3 is TGTGCCAGCAGCTTAGTTAGCGGGGCCTACAATGAGCAGTTCTTC. Its protein is CASSLVSGAYNEQFF.